This TCR beta chain derives from a study of cytomegalovirus exposure and HLA in healthy donors. For the study at large: Assignment to the Caucasian-associated ancestry cluster applied to 81% of the approximately 400 genotyped donors.

Overall study results and limits: According to an earlier analysis, most TCR beta V segments yielded productive rearrangements about 90% or about 30% of the time.

PCR employed 60 Vbeta and 13 Jbeta primers. Sequencing used immunoSEQ multiplex PCR; TCRdb keeps in-frame clones, though not all of them. Of around 160,000 clones listed, around 65% were seen once; the top ten hold around 3%. Worth noting for this clone: As yet, its antigen is unknown.

The TCR was taken from a middle-aged woman in good health and CMV-seropositive. The material sequenced was PBMCs.

The CDR3 spells CAISESRGLAGENTGELFF. In nucleotides, the CDR3 is TGTGCCATCAGTGAGTCGCGGGGACTAGCGGGGGAGAACACCGGGGAGCTGTTTTTT. The rearrangement uses TRBV10-3 and TRBJ2-2; TRBD2 agrees at 14 bases. The CDR3 is 19 amino acids. V dropped 0 bases and J dropped 1; count of bases not matched to a gene: 4. Per the germline V gene, CDR1 is ENHRY and CDR2 is SYGVKD.